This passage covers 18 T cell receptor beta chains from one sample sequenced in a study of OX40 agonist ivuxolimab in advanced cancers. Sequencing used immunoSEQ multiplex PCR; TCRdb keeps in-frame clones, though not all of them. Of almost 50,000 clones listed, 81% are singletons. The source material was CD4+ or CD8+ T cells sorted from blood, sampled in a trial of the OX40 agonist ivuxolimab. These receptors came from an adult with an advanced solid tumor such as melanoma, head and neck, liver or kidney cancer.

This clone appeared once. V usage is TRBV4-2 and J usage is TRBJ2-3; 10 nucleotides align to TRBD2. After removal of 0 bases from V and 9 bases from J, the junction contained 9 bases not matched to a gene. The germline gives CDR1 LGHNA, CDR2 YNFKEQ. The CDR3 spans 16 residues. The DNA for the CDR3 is TGTGCCAGCAGCCAAGACAGCGGGGGGGCGTTGGAGACGCAGTATTTT. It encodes CASSQDSGGALETQYF.

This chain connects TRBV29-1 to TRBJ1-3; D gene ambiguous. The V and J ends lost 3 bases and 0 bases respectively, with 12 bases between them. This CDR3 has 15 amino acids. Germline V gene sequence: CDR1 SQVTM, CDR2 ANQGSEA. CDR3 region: CSVESAENSGNTIYF. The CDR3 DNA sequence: TGCAGCGTTGAGTCAGCGGAGAACTCTGGAAACACCATATATTTT.

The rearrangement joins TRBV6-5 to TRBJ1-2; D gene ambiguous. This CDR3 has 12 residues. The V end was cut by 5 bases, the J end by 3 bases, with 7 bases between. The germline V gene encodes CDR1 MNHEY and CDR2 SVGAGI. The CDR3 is CASSLSDYGYTF. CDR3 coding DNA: TGTGCCAGCAGTCTTTCAGACTATGGCTACACCTTC.

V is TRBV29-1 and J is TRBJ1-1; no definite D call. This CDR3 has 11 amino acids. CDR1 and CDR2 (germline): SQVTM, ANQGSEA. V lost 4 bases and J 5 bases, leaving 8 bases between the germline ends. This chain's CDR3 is CSVVGMTEAFF. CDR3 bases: TGCAGCGTTGTGGGGATGACTGAAGCTTTCTTT.

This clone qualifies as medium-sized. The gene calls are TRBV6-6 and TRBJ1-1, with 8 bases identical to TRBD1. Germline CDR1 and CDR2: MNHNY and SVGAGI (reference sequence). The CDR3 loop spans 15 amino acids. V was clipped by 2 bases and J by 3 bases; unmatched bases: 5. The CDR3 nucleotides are TGTGCCAGCAGTTACACACCGGGACAGGACACTGAAGCTTTCTTT. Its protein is CASSYTPGQDTEAFF.

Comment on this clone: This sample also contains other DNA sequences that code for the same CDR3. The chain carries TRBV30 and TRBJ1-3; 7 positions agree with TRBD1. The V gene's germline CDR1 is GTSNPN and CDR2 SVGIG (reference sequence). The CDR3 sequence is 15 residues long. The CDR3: CAYRDRIFQGNTIYF. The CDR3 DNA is TGTGCTTATAGGGACAGAATTTTCCAAGGAAACACCATATATTTT.

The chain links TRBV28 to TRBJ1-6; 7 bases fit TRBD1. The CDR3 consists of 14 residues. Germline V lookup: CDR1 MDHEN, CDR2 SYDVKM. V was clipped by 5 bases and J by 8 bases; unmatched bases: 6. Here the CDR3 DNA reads TGTGCCAGCAGTCCGGGGACAGCTCATTCACCCCTCCACTTT. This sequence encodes CASSPGTAHSPLHF.

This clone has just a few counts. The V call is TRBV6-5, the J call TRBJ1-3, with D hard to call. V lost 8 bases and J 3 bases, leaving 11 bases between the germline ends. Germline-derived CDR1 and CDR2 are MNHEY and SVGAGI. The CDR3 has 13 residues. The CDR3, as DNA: TGTGCCAGCTGGATCGAATTTGGAAACACCATATATTTT. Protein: CASWIEFGNTIYF.

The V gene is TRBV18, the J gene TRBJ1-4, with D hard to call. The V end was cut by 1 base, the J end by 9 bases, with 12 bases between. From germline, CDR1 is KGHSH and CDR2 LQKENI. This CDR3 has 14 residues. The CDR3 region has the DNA TGTGCCAGCTCACCACGCCCTGGGGAACAAAAACTGTTTTTT. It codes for CASSPRPGEQKLFF.

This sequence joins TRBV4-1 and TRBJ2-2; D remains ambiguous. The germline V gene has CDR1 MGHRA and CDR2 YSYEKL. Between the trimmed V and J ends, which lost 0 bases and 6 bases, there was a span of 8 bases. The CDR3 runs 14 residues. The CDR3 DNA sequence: TGCGCCAGCAGCCAAGATATGACGTCCGGGGAGCTGTTTTTT. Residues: CASSQDMTSGELFF.

This chain's CDR3 is CASGFQGNWGYTF. The CDR3 coding sequence is TGTGCTAGTGGTTTTCAGGGGAATTGGGGCTACACCTTC. The chain links TRBV12-5 to TRBJ1-2; the D gene is possibly TRBD1 (6 bases). The germline V gene has CDR1 LGHNT and CDR2 FRNRAP. Between the trimmed V and J ends, which lost 3 bases and 8 bases, there was a span of 13 bases. The CDR3 is 13 amino acids.

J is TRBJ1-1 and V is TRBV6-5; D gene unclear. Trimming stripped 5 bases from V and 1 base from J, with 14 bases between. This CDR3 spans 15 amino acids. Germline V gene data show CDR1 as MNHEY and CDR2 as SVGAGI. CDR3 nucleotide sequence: TGTGCCAGCAGTATAGGGATTAGTGGGAACACTGAAGCTTTCTTT. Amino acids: CASSIGISGNTEAFF.

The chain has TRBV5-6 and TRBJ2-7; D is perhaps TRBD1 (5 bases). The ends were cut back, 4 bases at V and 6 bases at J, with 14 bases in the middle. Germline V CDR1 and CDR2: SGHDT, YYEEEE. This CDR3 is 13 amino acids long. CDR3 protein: CASSPETVLEQYF. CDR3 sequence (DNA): TGTGCCAGCAGCCCGGAGACAGTTCTCGAGCAGTACTTC.

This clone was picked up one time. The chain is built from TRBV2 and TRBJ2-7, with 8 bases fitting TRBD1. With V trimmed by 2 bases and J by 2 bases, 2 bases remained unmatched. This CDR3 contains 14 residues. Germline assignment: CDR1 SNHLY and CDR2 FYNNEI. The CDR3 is CASSERTGPYEQYF. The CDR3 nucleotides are TGTGCCAGCAGTGAAAGGACAGGGCCCTACGAGCAGTACTTC.

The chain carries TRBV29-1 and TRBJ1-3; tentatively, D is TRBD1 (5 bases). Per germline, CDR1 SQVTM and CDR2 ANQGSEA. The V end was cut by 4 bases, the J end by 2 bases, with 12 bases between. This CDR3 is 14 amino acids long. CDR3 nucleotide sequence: TGCAGCGTTGCAGGGCTGGAGGCTGGAAACACCATATATTTT. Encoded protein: CSVAGLEAGNTIYF.

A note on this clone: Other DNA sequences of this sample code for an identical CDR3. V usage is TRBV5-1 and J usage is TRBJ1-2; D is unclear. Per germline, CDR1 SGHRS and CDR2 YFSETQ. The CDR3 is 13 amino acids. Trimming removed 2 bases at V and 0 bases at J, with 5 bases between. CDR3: CASSFGSNYGYTF. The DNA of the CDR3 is TGCGCCAGCAGCTTTGGGTCTAACTATGGCTACACCTTC.

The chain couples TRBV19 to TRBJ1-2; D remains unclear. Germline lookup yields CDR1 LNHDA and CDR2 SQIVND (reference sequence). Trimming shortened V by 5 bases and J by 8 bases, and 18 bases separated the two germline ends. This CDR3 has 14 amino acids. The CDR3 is CASSPGEGLLGYTF. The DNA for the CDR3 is TGTGCCAGTAGTCCCGGAGAGGGATTATTAGGCTACACCTTC.

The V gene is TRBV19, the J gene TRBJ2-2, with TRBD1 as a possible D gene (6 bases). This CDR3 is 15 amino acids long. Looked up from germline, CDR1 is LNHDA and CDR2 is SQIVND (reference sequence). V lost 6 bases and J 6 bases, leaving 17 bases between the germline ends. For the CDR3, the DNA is TGTGCCAGTAGGGGGACAAGGGCAAGCGCCGGGGAGCTGTTTTTT. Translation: CASRGTRASAGELFF.